This T cell receptor (beta chain) stems from a study of long-term antiretroviral therapy in people with HIV (dated by TCRdb to 2021 to 2024). Regarding the complete study: The earliest samples were collected approximately a decade before the 2015 WHO recommendation for immediate ART, a period when ART was typically delayed until CD4 counts fell. A retrospective serial study tested whether changes in peripheral blood TRB repertoire composition and diversity were associated with ART initiation and durable HIV suppression. No cross-contamination during QIAcube processing was shown when test extractions of a monoclonal T-cell line were performed alongside roughly 30 polyclonal samples. Among the 30 or so participants with HIV, over nine were female. A total of over 150 cryopreserved PBMC samples came from 30 adults with confirmed HIV infection and were collected serially over a mean of roughly 6 years (range 1-12).

Sequencing of the TRB variable region was done with the immunoSEQ hsTCRB v3.0 assay at survey level resolution. TRB sequencing targeted a depth of roughly 35,000-55,000 T-cell genomes per sample. Pooled TRB libraries were sequenced on an Illumina MiSeq with a v3 150-cycle kit. On the authors' methods: Repertoire analysis was run in R within a reproducible Nextflow workflow that covered QC, data transformation and analysis. LymphoSeq2, an R package for exploring AIRR-Seq data, was used to implement custom analyses. A few samples that produced fewer than 5000 total TRB sequences were removed, so some 190 HIV repertoires were analyzed. Among the 170 to 200 retained HIV repertoires, 59 were collected before ART initiation and around 130 after ART initiation. Each repertoire was downsampled to 5000 TRB nucleotide sequences, and summary statistics were averaged across 100 downsampling iterations. TRB sequences were retained for analysis only if CDR3 regions of at least seven amino acids were present. Diversity was measured with a Shannon entropy-derived clonality score and the Gini coefficient. In the repertoire networks, any two of the top 5000 CDR3 amino acid sequences were connected whenever the two sequences differed by an edit distance of one. For TRB CDR3 amino acid sequences, GLIPH2 was used to predict antigen specificity groups and MHC restriction. Known CMV, EBV, HIV or tissue antigen associations were flagged by matching CDR3 amino acid sequences against VDJdb and McPAS-TCR. Pre-ART, post-ART and control groups were compared with Wilcoxon signed-rank tests and Holm-Bonferroni correction. As stored in TCRdb, this immuneACCESS dataset retains in-frame rearrangements with V and J assigned. A fraction of the clones does not appear; measured against another copy, unresolved V genes explain less than half of the discrepancy, and the remainder lacks a known reason. D and trimming come from the DNA, and the V and J calls and clone size come from that table. This sample is represented by under 45,000 clones; 75% to 90% of them were singletons. The ten largest clones capture 5.5% to 6.5% of the sample.

As regards this clone: No cognate antigen has been identified for it. No base quality values were provided; no much bigger clone lies one nucleotide off.

Inclusion was restricted to participants for whom at least one PBMC sample before ART initiation and at least two post-ART samples were available. Treatment was received in the United States of America by all participants with HIV. Before DNA extraction, cryopreserved samples of roughly 0.9-10 million PBMC were thawed and then washed. At the time of the earliest PBMC sample for each participant with HIV, ages ranged from roughly 23 to 55 years. PBMC samples were contributed by each participant from 1-4 timepoints before ART initiation and 2-8 timepoints after ART initiation, with a median of 7 samples. Serial HIV viral load, CD4+ T-cell count, ART history and demographic data were obtained for every participant. Genomic DNA was extracted from unsorted PBMC with a Qiagen kit on a QIAcube, with processing performed in batches of 12 samples. Study-level results and caveats: Samples dated from about 2003 to 2018, and the ART regimens used may be less effective than current ones. Inferences about post-ART repertoire changes are limited because no data were available on ART adherence, viral resistance or therapy changes. Expanded TRB clones identified before ART initiation dominated the repertoire at all time points, although this dominance fluctuated and declined in many PLHIV after ART. Because cell numbers in pre-ART samples were limited, unsorted PBMC were profiled instead of sorted CD4+ and CD8+ T cells. A significant increase in TRB diversity was found to be associated with ART initiation, although TRB diversity was observed to remain significantly below that of transplant donor controls even after long-term ART. Limited PBMC availability meant only the TCR beta chain was sequenced, without alpha chain pairing. HIV repertoires had narrower CDR3 length ranges than controls, and the network structure suggested an antigen-experienced repertoire that shifted only slightly toward naive after ART.

The CDR3 runs 14 amino acids, cysteine and phenylalanine included. Of all the DNA, just the CDR3 is kept, 42 bases in frame from base 1. CDR1 LNHDA and CDR2 SQIVND are derived from the germline V gene (reference sequence). V is cut by 6 bases and J by 3 bases, and the space between the germline ends is 12 bases. This sequence originates from a young man with HIV. The chain is made from TRBV19 and TRBJ2-1, with the D gene call left open. Sequencing used unsorted PBMCs, obtained 1 year after starting antiretroviral therapy. The DNA sequence is TGTGCCAGTAGAGAGCGCGGAAACTACAATGAGCAGTTCTTC. Translated, it gives CASRERGNYNEQFF.